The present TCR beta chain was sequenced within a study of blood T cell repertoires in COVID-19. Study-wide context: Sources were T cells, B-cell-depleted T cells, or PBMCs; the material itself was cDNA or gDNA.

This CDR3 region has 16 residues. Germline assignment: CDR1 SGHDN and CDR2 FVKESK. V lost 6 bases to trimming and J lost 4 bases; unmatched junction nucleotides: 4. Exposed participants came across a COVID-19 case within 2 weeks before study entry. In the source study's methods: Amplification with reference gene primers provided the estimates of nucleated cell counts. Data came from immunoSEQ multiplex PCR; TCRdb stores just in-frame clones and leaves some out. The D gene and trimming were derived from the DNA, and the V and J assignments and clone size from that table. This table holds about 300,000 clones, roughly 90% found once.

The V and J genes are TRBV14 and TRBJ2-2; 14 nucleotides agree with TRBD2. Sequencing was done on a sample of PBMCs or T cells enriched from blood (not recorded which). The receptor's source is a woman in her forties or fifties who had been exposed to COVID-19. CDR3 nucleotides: TGTGCCAGCAGTCGACTAGCGGGGGGGCTCACCGGGGAGCTGTTTTTT. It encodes CASSRLAGGLTGELFF. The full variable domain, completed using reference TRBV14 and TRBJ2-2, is EAGVTQFPSHSVIEKGQTVTLRCDPISGHDNLYWYRRVMGKEIKFLLHFVKESKQDESGMPNNRFLAERTGGTYSTLKVQPAELEDSGVYFCASSRLAGGLTGELFFGEGSRLTVL.